The 9 T cell receptor beta chains below were found in one sample sequenced in a study of OX40 agonist ivuxolimab in advanced cancers. Libraries were prepared by immunoSEQ multiplex PCR; TCRdb keeps only in-frame clonotypes and omits some of them. The sample consists of some 96,000 clones, about four fifths of them appearing once. Sequenced here: CD4+ or CD8+ T cells sorted from blood, sampled in a trial of the OX40 agonist ivuxolimab. The receptors stem from an adult with an advanced solid tumor such as melanoma, head and neck, liver or kidney cancer.

This chain links TRBV7-9 with TRBJ2-6; D is unresolved. The germline V gene has CDR1 SEHNR and CDR2 FQNEAQ (reference sequence). V was shortened by 3 bases and J by 5 bases, with 11 bases between the two germline ends. The CDR3 runs 15 residues. CDR3 in DNA: TGTGCCAGCAGCTTTTCGGCGGCTAGGGCCAACGTCCTGACTTTC. This translates into CASSFSAARANVLTF.

V is TRBV21-1 and J is TRBJ1-2. TRBV21-1 constitutes a pseudogene. The CDR3 contains 15 residues. CDR3 residues: CASSKRPALNYGYTF. The CDR3, as DNA: TGTGCCAGCAGCAAAAGGCCAGCCTTAAACTATGGCTACACCTTC.

There are a few counts of this clone. This chain joins TRBV7-3 and TRBJ2-3, with D possibly called TRBD1 or TRBD2 (6 bases each). Trimming removed 2 bases at V and 2 bases at J, with 11 bases between. The CDR3 totals 15 residues. In germline, CDR1 is SGHTA, CDR2 FQGTGA. The CDR3 coding sequence is TGTGCCAGCAGCTTAGGGGGGCTTCCCACAGATACGCAGTATTTT. Its translation: CASSLGGLPTDTQYF.

J is TRBJ2-7 and V is TRBV5-4; tentatively, D is TRBD1 (6 bases). Germline lookup yields CDR1 SGHNT and CDR2 YYREEE (reference sequence). V was cut by 2 bases and J by 3 bases, with 15 bases left in between. This CDR3 contains 15 residues. The CDR3 DNA follows: TGTGCCAGCAGCTTAGGGGGTTCAGGGCTCTACGAGCAGTACTTC. As protein: CASSLGGSGLYEQYF. Using reference TRBV5-4 and TRBJ2-7 for the parts outside the CDR3, the full variable domain is ETGVTQSPTHLIKTRGQQVTLRCSSQSGHNTVSWYQQALGQGPQFIFQYYREEENGRGNFPPRFSGLQFPNYSSELNVNALELDDSALYLCASSLGGSGLYEQYFGPGTRLTVT.

This clone was found a few times. The chain has TRBV10-3 and TRBJ2-7; D not resolved. Per the germline V gene, CDR1 is ENHRY and CDR2 is SYGVKD. CDR3 length equals 15 residues. Deletions cut 2 bases from V and 3 bases from J, with 14 bases between. CDR3 sequence reads: CAISEPRRLVYEQYF. CDR3 DNA: TGTGCCATCAGTGAGCCGAGGCGCTTGGTCTACGAGCAGTACTTC.

This chain uses TRBV28 with TRBJ1-2; D is ambiguous. Trimming took off 3 bases at V and 4 bases at J, with 3 bases between the two ends. This CDR3 has 11 residues. Germline CDR1 is MDHEN and CDR2 is SYDVKM. Written as DNA, the CDR3 is TGTGCCAGCAGTTTCGGCTATGGCTACACCTTC. This translates into CASSFGYGYTF.

The gene calls are TRBV5-1 and TRBJ1-6; D may be TRBD1 (6 bases). The germline gives CDR1 SGHRS, CDR2 YFSETQ. Deletions cut 4 bases from V and 7 bases from J, with 18 bases between. This CDR3 has 16 amino acids. The CDR3 DNA reads TGCGCCAGCAGCCGGGTGGGGACAAGGGTCAATTCACCCCTCCACTTT. Translation gives CASSRVGTRVNSPLHF.

J is TRBJ2-1 and V is TRBV19, with TRBD1 matching over 10 bases. CDR1 and CDR2 from the germline V gene are LNHDA and SQIVND (reference sequence). CDR3 length equals 15 residues. Trimming at V came to 5 bases and at J to 8 bases, leaving 9 bases not matched to a gene. Written as DNA, the CDR3 is TGTGCCAGTAGTCGACAGGGGGCGCCCGTTCATGAGCAGTTCTTC. Translating it yields CASSRQGAPVHEQFF.

The chain joins TRBV12-1 to TRBJ2-1; TRBD2 reflects the table's D call only, with no check against the DNA. TRBV12-1 is assigned pseudogene status. The length of the CDR3 is 17 residues. In DNA form, the CDR3 reads TGTGCCAGCAGGCCAACGACGCGGGAGCCTTCCTACAATGAGCAGTTCTTC. Residues: CASRPTTREPSYNEQFF.